This T cell receptor beta chain was sequenced in a study of blood T cell repertoires in COVID-19. Study in general: T cells, B-cell-depleted T cells, or PBMCs supplied cDNA or gDNA.

V dropped 1 base and J dropped 6 bases, with 24 bases sitting between them. Germline CDR1 and CDR2: SGHTA and FQGTGA. The CDR3 spans 19 residues. Under the authors' procedure: Reference gene primers were amplified, and this amplification served to estimate nucleated cell counts. Clones were read by immunoSEQ multiplex PCR, and TCRdb kept only the in-frame ones, dropping some. The V and J calls and clone size are taken from that table; D and trimming were inferred from the DNA. The data show 200,000 to 300,000 clones, approximately 86% seen once. Material: peripheral blood. This receptor was taken from a woman aged 60-75 years with COVID-19, enrolled during active disease. V gene TRBV7-3 combines with J gene TRBJ2-2; D perhaps matches TRBD2 (6 bases). DNA of the CDR3: TGTGCCAGCAGCTTAATCTCTGGCGGAACGACTAGTGGGCCCGGGGAGCTGTTTTTT. Protein: CASSLISGGTTSGPGELFF.